Shown below are 14 T cell receptor beta chains from a single sample sequenced in a study of memory CD4+ T cells and cytomegalovirus serostatus. Only in-frame clones appear in the TCRdb table, and some are missing; sequencing was by immunoSEQ multiplex PCR. The sample yields under 80,000 clones, roughly 80% seen once. The sort gate was single viable CD3+CD4+CD8-CD45RO+ cells for memory CD4+ T cells. Sequences were obtained from memory CD4+ T cells from blood. These receptors came from an adult in good health and CMV-seronegative.

This clone came up once. CDR3 nucleotide sequence: TGTGCCAGCAGTTTATTGGGGGCGCGGACCGGGGAGCTGTTTTTT. It codes for CASSLLGARTGELFF. The chain employs TRBV28 and TRBJ2-2, with D possibly TRBD1 on 6 matching bases. Looked up from germline, CDR1 is MDHEN and CDR2 is SYDVKM. Trimming removed 1 base at V and 5 bases at J, with 11 bases between. The CDR3 extends over 15 amino acids.

The rearrangement links TRBV28 to TRBJ2-7, with D hard to call. The germline CDR1 and CDR2 sequences are MDHEN and SYDVKM. V shed 4 bases and J shed 0 bases, with 1 base lying between them. The CDR3 spans 11 residues. Here the CDR3 reads CASSSSYEQYF. In nucleotides, the CDR3 is TGTGCCAGCAGTTCCTCCTACGAGCAGTACTTC.

This chain joins TRBV5-6 and TRBJ1-1; D is unclear. CDR3 length: 15 amino acids. Germline CDR1 reads SGHDT; CDR2 reads YYEEEE. V shed 0 bases and J shed 1 base, with 10 bases lying between them. As DNA, the CDR3 is TGTGCCAGCAGCTTGGCTGTGATCGGGAACACTGAAGCTTTCTTT. Residues: CASSLAVIGNTEAFF.

V and J are TRBV2 and TRBJ1-4; 10 nucleotides agree with TRBD1. Looked up from germline, CDR1 is SNHLY and CDR2 is FYNNEI. This CDR3 is built from 15 residues. Trimming took 7 bases from V and 7 from J; bases not matched to a gene: 9. The CDR3 sequence is CASMTRDRGFEKLFF. The DNA of the CDR3 is TGTGCCAGCATGACCCGGGACAGGGGATTTGAAAAACTGTTTTTT. The full variable domain, in which reference TRBV2 and TRBJ1-4 provide the parts outside the CDR3, is EPEVTQTPSHQVTQMGQEVILRCVPISNHLYFYWYRQILGQKVEFLVSFYNNEISEKSEIFDDQFSVERPDGSNFTLKIRSTKLEDSAMYFCASMTRDRGFEKLFFGSGTQLSVL.

This clone was recorded a few times. The chain is built from TRBV7-9 and TRBJ2-2; 9 bases are a match to TRBD1. Trimming cost V 5 bases and J 5 bases; bases outside gene matches: 6. This CDR3 comprises 15 residues. Germline loops: CDR1 SEHNR, CDR2 FQNEAQ (reference sequence). CDR3: CASSRTGGWTGELFF. The CDR3 region has the DNA TGTGCCAGCAGCAGAACAGGGGGCTGGACCGGGGAGCTGTTTTTT.

This clone showed up just once. J is TRBJ2-7 and V is TRBV6-1; D is undetermined. Looked up from germline, CDR1 is MNHNS and CDR2 is SASEGT. With 4 bases removed from V and 8 bases from J, the gap between germline ends came to 12 bases. The CDR3 consists of 12 residues. CDR3 sequence (DNA): TGTGCCAGCAGTGTCCCCTCACCCAAGCAGTACTTC. Translated: CASSVPSPKQYF.

The rearrangement uses TRBV19 and TRBJ2-1; 13 bases line up with TRBD2. Losses at the gene ends were 9 bases for V and 4 bases for J; bases not matched to a gene: 12. Germline-derived CDR1 and CDR2 are LNHDA and SQIVND (reference sequence). This CDR3 region has 17 residues. CDR3 sequence (DNA): TGTGCCAGAGACACAAATTCGGGACTAGCGGGGTACAATGAGCAGTTCTTC. Translating it yields CARDTNSGLAGYNEQFF. Using reference TRBV19 and TRBJ2-1 for the parts outside the CDR3, the full variable domain is DGGITQSPKYLFRKEGQNVTLSCEQNLNHDAMYWYRQDPGQGLRLIYYSQIVNDFQKGDIAEGYSVSREKKESFPLTVTSAQKNPTAFYLCARDTNSGLAGYNEQFFGPGTRLTVL.

The chain carries TRBV2 and TRBJ2-2; D uncertain. With 4 bases removed from V and 2 bases from J, the gap between germline ends came to 8 bases. Per the germline V gene, CDR1 is SNHLY and CDR2 is FYNNEI. The CDR3 spans 14 residues. The CDR3 here is CASSGGLNTGELFF. Written as DNA, the CDR3 is TGTGCCAGCAGTGGGGGTCTTAACACCGGGGAGCTGTTTTTT.

V usage is TRBV7-9 and J usage is TRBJ2-3; 9 nucleotides line up with TRBD1. The V and J ends lost 11 bases and 1 base, in that order; junction bases with no gene match: 4. The CDR3 extends over 13 amino acids. Germline CDR1 SEHNR, CDR2 FQNEAQ (reference sequence). This CDR3 is CAGQGSGTDTQYF. The CDR3 coding sequence is TGTGCCGGACAGGGGTCCGGCACAGATACGCAGTATTTT. The whole variable domain, remainder taken from reference TRBV7-9 and TRBJ2-3, is DTGVSQNPRHKITKRGQNVTFRCDPISEHNRLYWYRQTLGQGPEFLTYFQNEAQLEKSRLLSDRFSAERPKGSFSTLEIQRTEQGDSAMYLCAGQGSGTDTQYFGPGTRLTVL.

This chain links TRBV5-1 with TRBJ2-7; tentative D call: TRBD2 (6 bases). The CDR3 spans 16 residues. Germline CDR1 SGHRS, CDR2 YFSETQ. Trimming removed 1 base from V and 5 bases from J, with 19 bases in between. The CDR3, as DNA: TGCGCCAGCAGCTTGTTCCCCTCGGGGGTCGAGGACGAGCAGTACTTC. Amino acid sequence: CASSLFPSGVEDEQYF.

CDR3: CASSRAGTGTYGYTF. The CDR3 nucleotides are TGTGCCAGCAGCCGAGCCGGGACAGGGACCTATGGCTACACCTTC. This chain uses TRBV7-2 with TRBJ1-2, with TRBD1 matching 9 bases. Trimming at V came to 5 bases and at J to 4 bases, leaving 8 bases not matched to a gene. The CDR3 extends over 15 amino acids. Germline CDR1 and CDR2: SGHTA and FQGNSA.

The V gene is TRBV2, the J gene TRBJ1-5; the match to TRBD1 covers 8 bases. The length of the CDR3 is 14 residues. Germline loops: CDR1 SNHLY, CDR2 FYNNEI. With V trimmed by 4 bases and J by 2 bases, 1 base remained unmatched. CDR3 sequence: CASSAGQGNQPQHF. In nucleotides, the CDR3 is TGTGCCAGCAGTGCGGGACAGGGCAATCAGCCCCAGCATTTT.

The V gene is TRBV18, the J gene TRBJ2-3; 10 nucleotides match TRBD2. The CDR3 is made up of 15 amino acids. Germline V lookup: CDR1 KGHSH, CDR2 LQKENI. The V gene end was trimmed by 4 bases and the J gene end by 5 bases; junction bases not matched to a gene: 6. The CDR3 loop is CASSRLAGVEDTQYF. CDR3 bases: TGTGCCAGCTCACGGCTAGCGGGAGTGGAAGATACGCAGTATTTT.

This chain links TRBV7-2 with TRBJ1-1; 7 bases align to TRBD1. The CDR3 is 13 amino acids. With V trimmed by 4 bases and J by 11 bases, 10 bases remained unmatched. Germline CDR1 is SGHTA and CDR2 is FQGNSA. The CDR3 bases are TGTGCCAGCAGCTATAGACAGGGCGGCGTGGCTTTCTTT. Translation gives CASSYRQGGVAFF.